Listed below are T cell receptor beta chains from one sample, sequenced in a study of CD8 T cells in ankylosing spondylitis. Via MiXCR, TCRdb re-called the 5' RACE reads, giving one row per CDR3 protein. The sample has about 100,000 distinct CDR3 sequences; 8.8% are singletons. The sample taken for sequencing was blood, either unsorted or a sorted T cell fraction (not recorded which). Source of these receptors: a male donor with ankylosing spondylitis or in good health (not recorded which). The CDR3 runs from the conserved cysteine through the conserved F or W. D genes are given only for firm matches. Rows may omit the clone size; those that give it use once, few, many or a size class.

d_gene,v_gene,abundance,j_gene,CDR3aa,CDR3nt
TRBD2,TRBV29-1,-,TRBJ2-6,CSVGGLAGSGANVLTF,TGCAGCGTTGGGGGGCTAGCGGGGTCTGGGGCCAACGTCCTGACTTTC
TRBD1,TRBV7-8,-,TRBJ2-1,CASSFMGQIYNEQFF,TGTGCCAGCAGCTTTATGGGACAGATATACAATGAGCAGTTCTTC
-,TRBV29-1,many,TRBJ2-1,CSVESQGVHNEQFF,TGCAGCGTTGAATCACAGGGTGTCCACAATGAGCAGTTCTTC
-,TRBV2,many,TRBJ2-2,CAGEDGLNTGELFF,TGTGCCGGGGAGGACGGGCTGAACACCGGGGAGCTGTTTTTT
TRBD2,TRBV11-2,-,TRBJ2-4,CASSGNVAGRAKNIRYF,TGTGCCAGCAGCGGAAACGTAGCGGGGAGAGCCAAAAACATTCGGTACTTC
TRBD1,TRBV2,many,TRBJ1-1,CASSEIRAGGIPEAFF,TGTGCCAGCAGTGAAATTCGGGCAGGGGGAATTCCTGAAGCTTTCTTT
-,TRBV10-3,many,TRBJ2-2,CAISDPRPADNTGELFF,TGTGCCATCAGTGACCCCCGTCCAGCGGATAACACCGGGGAGCTGTTTTTT
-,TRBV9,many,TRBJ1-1,CASSVEGGTEAFF,TGTGCCAGCAGCGTAGAGGGCGGCACTGAAGCTTTCTTT
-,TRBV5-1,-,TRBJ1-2,CASSLEFRYGYTF,TGCGCCAGCAGCTTGGAATTCAGATATGGCTACACCTTC
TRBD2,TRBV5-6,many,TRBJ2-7,CASSQGLAGGSYEQYF,TGTGCCAGCAGCCAGGGACTAGCGGGGGGCTCCTACGAGCAGTACTTC
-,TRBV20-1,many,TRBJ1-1,CSARAGAIRMNTEAFF,TGCAGCGCTAGGGCAGGTGCCATACGAATGAACACTGAAGCTTTCTTT
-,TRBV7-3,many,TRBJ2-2,CASSLSVNTGELFF,TGTGCCAGCAGCTTATCTGTGAACACCGGGGAGCTGTTTTTT
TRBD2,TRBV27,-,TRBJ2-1,CASNISGTSGAYEQFF,TGTGCCAGCAATATCTCCGGGACTAGCGGGGCGTATGAGCAGTTCTTC
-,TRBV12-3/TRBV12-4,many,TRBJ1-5,CASSLAGLQPQHF,TGTGCCAGCAGTTTAGCAGGGTTGCAGCCCCAGCATTTT
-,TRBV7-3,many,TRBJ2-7,CASSLTPGVGVIRKVYEQYF,TGTGCCAGCAGCTTAACCCCCGGAGTGGGGGTCATTCGGAAGGTCTACGAGCAGTACTTC